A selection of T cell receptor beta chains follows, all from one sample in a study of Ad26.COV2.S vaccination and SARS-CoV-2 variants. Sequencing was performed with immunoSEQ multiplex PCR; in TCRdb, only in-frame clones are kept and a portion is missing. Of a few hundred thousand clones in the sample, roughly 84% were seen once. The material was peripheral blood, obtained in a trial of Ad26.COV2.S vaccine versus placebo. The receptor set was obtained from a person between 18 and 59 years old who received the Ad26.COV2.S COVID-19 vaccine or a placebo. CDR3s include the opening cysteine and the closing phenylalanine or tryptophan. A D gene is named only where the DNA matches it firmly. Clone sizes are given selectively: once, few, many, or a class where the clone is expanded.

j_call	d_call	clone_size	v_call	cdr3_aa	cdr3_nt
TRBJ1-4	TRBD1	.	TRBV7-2	CASSLGRGPTNEKLFF	TGTGCCAGCAGCTTAGGGAGGGGGCCAACTAATGAAAAACTGTTTTTT
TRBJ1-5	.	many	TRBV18	CASSELPPAGSNQPQHF	TGTGCCAGCTCAGAACTCCCCCCGGCAGGGAGTAATCAGCCCCAGCATTTT
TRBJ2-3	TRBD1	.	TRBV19	CASSPGTGGDTQYF	TGTGCCAGTAGTCCTGGGACAGGTGGGGATACGCAGTATTTT
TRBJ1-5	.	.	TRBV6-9	CASIQPQHF	TGTGCCAGCATCCAGCCCCAGCATTTT
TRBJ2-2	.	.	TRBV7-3	CASSPHLASNTGELFF	TGTGCCAGCAGCCCCCACCTGGCCTCGAACACCGGGGAGCTGTTTTTT
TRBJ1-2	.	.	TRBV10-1	CATSVKGYGYTF	TGCGCCACCTCAGTGAAGGGCTATGGCTACACCTTC
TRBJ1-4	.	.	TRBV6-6	CASSFRDTEKLFF	TGTGCCAGCAGCTTCCGGGACACTGAAAAACTGTTTTTT
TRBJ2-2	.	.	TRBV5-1	CASSLVRRSGELFF	TGCGCCAGCAGCTTGGTCCGTAGGTCCGGGGAGCTGTTTTTT
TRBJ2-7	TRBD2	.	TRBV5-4	CASSTTSGAGSGQYF	TGTGCCAGCAGTACGACTAGCGGGGCCGGTAGCGGGCAGTACTTC
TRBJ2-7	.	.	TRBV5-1	CASSLADHSYEQYF	TGCGCCAGCAGCTTGGCCGACCACTCCTACGAGCAGTACTTC
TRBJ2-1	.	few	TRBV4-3	CASSPKVLGYNEQFF	TGCGCCAGCAGCCCCAAAGTTCTGGGATACAATGAGCAGTTCTTC
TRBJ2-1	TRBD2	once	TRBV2	CASSEGEGGEAYNEQFF	TGTGCCAGCAGTGAAGGGGAGGGCGGGGAGGCCTACAATGAGCAGTTCTTC
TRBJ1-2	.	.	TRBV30	CAWSVVGGYTF	TGTGCCTGGAGTGTGGTTGGTGGCTACACCTTC
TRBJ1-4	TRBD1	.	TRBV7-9	CASSLATGGEKLFF	TGTGCCAGCAGCTTGGCCACAGGGGGGGAAAAACTGTTTTTT
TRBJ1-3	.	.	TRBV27	CASSLFGDSGNTIYF	TGTGCCAGCAGCCTTTTCGGTGACTCTGGAAACACCATATATTTT
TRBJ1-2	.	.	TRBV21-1	CASSYRTGEVRGYGYTF	TGTGCCAGCAGTTATAGGACAGGGGAGGTGCGCGGCTATGGCTACACCTTC
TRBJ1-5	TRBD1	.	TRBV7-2	CASSWTGLSNQPQHF	TGTGCCAGCAGCTGGACAGGGCTAAGCAATCAGCCCCAGCATTTT
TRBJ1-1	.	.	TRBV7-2	CASSLVVTEAFF	TGTGCCAGCAGCTTAGTTGTCACTGAAGCTTTCTTT
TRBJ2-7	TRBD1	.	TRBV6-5	CASMDRVGYEQYF	TGTGCCAGCATGGACAGGGTTGGCTACGAGCAGTACTTC
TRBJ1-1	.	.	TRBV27	CASRSTGNTEAFF	TGTGCCAGCAGATCGACAGGGAACACTGAAGCTTTCTTT
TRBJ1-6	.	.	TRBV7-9	CASSDRDLNSPLHF	TGTGCCAGCAGTGACCGGGACCTCAATTCACCCCTCCACTTT
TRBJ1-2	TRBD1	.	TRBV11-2	CASSVTGNYGYTF	TGTGCCAGCAGCGTGACAGGGAATTATGGCTACACCTTC
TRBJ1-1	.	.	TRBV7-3	CASSLDTEAFF	TGTGCCAGCAGCTTAGACACTGAAGCTTTCTTT
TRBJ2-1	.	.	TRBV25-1	CASSEGRGSYNEQFF	TGTGCCAGCAGTGAAGGGCGGGGTTCCTACAATGAGCAGTTCTTC
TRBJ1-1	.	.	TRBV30	CAQQLRGNTEAFF	TGTGCCCAGCAGCTCAGGGGGAACACTGAAGCTTTCTTT
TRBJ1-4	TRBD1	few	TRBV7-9	CASSLGLGQGTSNEKLFF	TGTGCCAGCAGCTTGGGTTTGGGACAGGGGACATCTAATGAAAAACTGTTTTTT
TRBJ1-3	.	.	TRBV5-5	CASSLLPRASSGNTIYF	TGTGCCAGCAGCTTGTTGCCCCGGGCCAGCTCTGGAAACACCATATATTTT
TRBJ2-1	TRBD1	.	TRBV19	CASRMWGTGVSNEQFF	TGTGCCAGTAGGATGTGGGGGACAGGGGTTTCGAATGAGCAGTTCTTC
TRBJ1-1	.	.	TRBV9	CASSPRGAGVNTEAFF	TGTGCCAGCAGCCCACGGGGGGCCGGGGTTAACACTGAAGCTTTCTTT
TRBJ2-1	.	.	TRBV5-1	CASRPDWGDSSNEQFF	TGCGCCAGCAGGCCCGACTGGGGGGACAGCTCCAATGAGCAGTTCTTC
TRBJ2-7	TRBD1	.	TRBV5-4	CASRDRGFDEQYF	TGTGCCAGCAGGGACAGGGGTTTCGACGAGCAGTACTTC
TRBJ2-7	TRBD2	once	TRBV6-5	CASSSAGEQYF	TGTGCCAGCAGTTCAGCGGGGGAGCAGTACTTC
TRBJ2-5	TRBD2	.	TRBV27	CASSLTSGEGETQYF	TGTGCCAGCAGTTTGACTAGCGGGGAGGGGGAGACCCAGTACTTC
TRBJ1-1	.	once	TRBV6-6	CASSYNTGNTEAFF	TGTGCCAGCAGTTACAATACAGGGAACACTGAAGCTTTCTTT
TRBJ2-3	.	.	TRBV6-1	CASSEGRFSSDTQYF	TGTGCCAGCAGCGAAGGAAGGTTTAGTTCAGATACGCAGTATTTT
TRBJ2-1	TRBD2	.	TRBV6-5	CASSTGGVYNEQFF	TGTGCCAGCAGCACGGGGGGGGTCTACAATGAGCAGTTCTTC
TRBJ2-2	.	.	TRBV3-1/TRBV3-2	CASSQKGGWENTGELFF	TGTGCCAGCAGCCAAAAAGGGGGATGGGAAAACACCGGGGAGCTGTTTTTT
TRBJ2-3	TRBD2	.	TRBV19	CASSSGVTDTQYF	TGTGCCAGCTCTAGCGGGGTAACAGATACGCAGTATTTT
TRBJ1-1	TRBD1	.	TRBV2	CASTRDREGGTEAFF	TGTGCCAGCACCCGGGACAGGGAAGGAGGGACTGAAGCTTTCTTT
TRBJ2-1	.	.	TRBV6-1	CASSDRPDPTYNEQFF	TGTGCCAGCAGTGACCGACCAGACCCGACGTACAATGAGCAGTTCTTC
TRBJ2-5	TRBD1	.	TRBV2	CASQGAQETQYF	TGTGCCAGCCAGGGGGCCCAAGAGACCCAGTACTTC
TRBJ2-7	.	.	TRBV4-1	CASSQSLVSYEQYF	TGCGCCAGCAGCCAATCGTTAGTGTCCTACGAGCAGTACTTC
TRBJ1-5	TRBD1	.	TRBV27	CASSFGQGARQPQHF	TGTGCCAGCAGTTTCGGACAGGGGGCACGACAGCCCCAGCATTTT
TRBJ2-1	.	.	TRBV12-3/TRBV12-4	CASSSGGVEQFF	TGTGCCAGCAGTTCCGGGGGCGTTGAGCAGTTCTTC
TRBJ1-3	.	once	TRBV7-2	CASRGKYSGNTIYF	TGTGCCAGCAGGGGTAAATACTCTGGAAACACCATATATTTT
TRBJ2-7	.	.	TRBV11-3	CASSLDLGHEQYF	TGTGCCAGCAGCTTAGATCTTGGCCACGAGCAGTACTTC
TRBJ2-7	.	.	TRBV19	CASRNSGTYEQYF	TGTGCCAGTAGAAACTCAGGAACCTACGAGCAGTACTTC
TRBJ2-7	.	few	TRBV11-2	CASRTGAAGEQYF	TGTGCCAGCAGAACCGGGGCCGCCGGCGAGCAGTACTTC
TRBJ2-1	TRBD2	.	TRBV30	CAGTLAGGRTFSSYNEQFF	TGTGCCGGGACTCTAGCGGGGGGCCGGACCTTTAGCTCCTACAATGAGCAGTTCTTC
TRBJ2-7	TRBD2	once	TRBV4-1	CASRRERGCDEQYF	TGCGCCAGCAGGCGAGAGCGGGGGTGCGACGAGCAGTACTTC